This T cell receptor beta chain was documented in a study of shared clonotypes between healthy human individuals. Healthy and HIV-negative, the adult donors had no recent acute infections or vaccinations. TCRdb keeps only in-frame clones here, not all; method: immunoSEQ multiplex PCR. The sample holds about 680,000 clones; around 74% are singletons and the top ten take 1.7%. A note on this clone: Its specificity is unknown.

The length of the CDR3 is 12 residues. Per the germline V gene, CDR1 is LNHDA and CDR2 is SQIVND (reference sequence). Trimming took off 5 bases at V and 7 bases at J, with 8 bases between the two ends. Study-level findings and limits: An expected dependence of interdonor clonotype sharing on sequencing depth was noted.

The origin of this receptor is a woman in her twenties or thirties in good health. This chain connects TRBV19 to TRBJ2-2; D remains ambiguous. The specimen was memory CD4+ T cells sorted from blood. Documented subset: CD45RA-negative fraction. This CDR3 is CASSFPRGELFF. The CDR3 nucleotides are TGTGCCAGTAGTTTCCCTCGCGGGGAGCTGTTTTTT.